This T cell receptor (beta chain) was sequenced in a study of cytomegalovirus exposure and HLA in healthy donors. At the level of the study: Earlier results showed roughly 120 million unique TCR beta sequences derived from some 180 million T cells. Study-wide results and caveats: In a later analysis, most CMV-associated TCR beta chains appeared HLA-restricted.

As for this clone: Its specificity is unknown.

The primer mix had 60 Vbeta and 13 Jbeta primers. TCRdb keeps only in-frame clones here, not all; method: immunoSEQ multiplex PCR. This sample has approximately 160,000 clones, with roughly 77% found just once. Sequencing was performed on PBMCs. This receptor was taken from a woman between 18 and 29 years old in good health and CMV-seronegative.

Here the CDR3 reads CSVEIRSGMSSYNEQFF. The CDR3 DNA is TGCAGCGTTGAAATTAGATCGGGAATGAGCTCCTACAATGAGCAGTTCTTC. The chain is built from TRBV29-1 and TRBJ2-1; a weak D match, TRBD2 (5 bases). Deletions cut 2 bases from V and 0 bases from J, with 17 bases between. The CDR3 loop spans 17 amino acids. CDR1 is SQVTM and CDR2 is ANQGSEA in the germline V gene.